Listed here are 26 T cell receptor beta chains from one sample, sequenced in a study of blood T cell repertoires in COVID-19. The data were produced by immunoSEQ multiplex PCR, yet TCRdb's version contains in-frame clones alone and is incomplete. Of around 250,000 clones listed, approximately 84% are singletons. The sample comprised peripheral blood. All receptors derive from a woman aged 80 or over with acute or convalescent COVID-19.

The CDR3 coding sequence is TGTGCCAGCAGTCCGGAGGGAGTAGGGTATGGCTACACCTTC. Translating gives CASSPEGVGYGYTF. The rearrangement uses TRBV19 and TRBJ1-2; D uncertain. The V and J ends lost 9 bases and 5 bases respectively, with 19 bases between them. The CDR3 spans 14 residues. Germline V gene data show CDR1 as LNHDA and CDR2 as SQIVND (reference sequence).

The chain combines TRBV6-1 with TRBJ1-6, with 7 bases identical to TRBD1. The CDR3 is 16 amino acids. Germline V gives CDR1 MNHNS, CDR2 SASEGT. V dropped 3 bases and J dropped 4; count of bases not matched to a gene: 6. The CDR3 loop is CASSDWTGNYNSPLHF. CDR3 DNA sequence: TGTGCCAGCAGTGACTGGACAGGCAATTATAATTCACCCCTCCACTTT.

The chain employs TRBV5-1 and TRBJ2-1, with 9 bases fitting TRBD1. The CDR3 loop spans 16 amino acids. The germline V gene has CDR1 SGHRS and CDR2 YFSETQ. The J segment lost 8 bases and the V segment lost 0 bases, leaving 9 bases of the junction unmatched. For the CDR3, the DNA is TGCGCCAGCAGCTTGGGTAGGGACAGGGTGAGGGATGAGCAGTTCTTC. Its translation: CASSLGRDRVRDEQFF.

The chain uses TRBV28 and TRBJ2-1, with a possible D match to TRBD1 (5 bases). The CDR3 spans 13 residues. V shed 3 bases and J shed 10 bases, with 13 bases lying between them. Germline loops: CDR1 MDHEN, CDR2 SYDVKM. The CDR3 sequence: CASSLVTGQEQFF. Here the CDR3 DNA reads TGTGCCAGCAGTTTGGTTACAGGTCAAGAGCAGTTCTTC.

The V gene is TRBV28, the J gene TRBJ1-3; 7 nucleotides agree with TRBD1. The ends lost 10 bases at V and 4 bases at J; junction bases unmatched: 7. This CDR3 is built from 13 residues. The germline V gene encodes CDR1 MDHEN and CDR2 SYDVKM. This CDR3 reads CAIDPGQGNTIYF. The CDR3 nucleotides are TGTGCCATCGATCCGGGACAGGGAAACACCATATATTTT.

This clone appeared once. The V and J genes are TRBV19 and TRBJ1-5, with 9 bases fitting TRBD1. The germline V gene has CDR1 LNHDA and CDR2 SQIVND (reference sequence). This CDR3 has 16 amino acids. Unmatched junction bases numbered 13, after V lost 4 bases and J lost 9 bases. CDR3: CASSTRTGTGNPPQHF. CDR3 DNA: TGTGCCAGTAGTACGCGGACCGGGACAGGGAACCCGCCCCAGCATTTT. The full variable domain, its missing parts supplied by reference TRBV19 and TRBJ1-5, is DGGITQSPKYLFRKEGQNVTLSCEQNLNHDAMYWYRQDPGQGLRLIYYSQIVNDFQKGDIAEGYSVSREKKESFPLTVTSAQKNPTAFYLCASSTRTGTGNPPQHFGDGTRLSIL.

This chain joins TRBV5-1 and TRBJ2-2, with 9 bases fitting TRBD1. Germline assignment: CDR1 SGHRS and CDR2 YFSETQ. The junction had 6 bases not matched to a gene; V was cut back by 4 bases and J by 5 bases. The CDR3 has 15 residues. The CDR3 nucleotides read TGCGCCAGCAGCACCGGGACAGGGAGAACCGGGGAGCTGTTTTTT. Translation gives CASSTGTGRTGELFF.

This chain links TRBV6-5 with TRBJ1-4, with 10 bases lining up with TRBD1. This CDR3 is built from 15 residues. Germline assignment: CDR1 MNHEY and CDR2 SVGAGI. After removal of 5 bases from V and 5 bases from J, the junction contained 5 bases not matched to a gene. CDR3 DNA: TGTGCCAGCAGTCGGGACAGGGGCAGGAATGAAAAACTGTTTTTT. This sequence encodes CASSRDRGRNEKLFF.

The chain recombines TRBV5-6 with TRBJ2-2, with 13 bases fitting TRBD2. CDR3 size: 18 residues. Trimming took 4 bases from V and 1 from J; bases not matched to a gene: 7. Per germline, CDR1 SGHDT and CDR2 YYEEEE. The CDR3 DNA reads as TGTGCCAGCAGCCGCGGACTAGCGGGGGCTAAGAACACCGGGGAGCTGTTTTTT. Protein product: CASSRGLAGAKNTGELFF.

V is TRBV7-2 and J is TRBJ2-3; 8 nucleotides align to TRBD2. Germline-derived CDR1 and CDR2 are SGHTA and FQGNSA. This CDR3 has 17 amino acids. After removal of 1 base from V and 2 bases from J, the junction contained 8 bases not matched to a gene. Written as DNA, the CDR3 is TGTGCCAGCAGCTTAGAACCGGGGGGGGCCAACACAGATACGCAGTATTTT. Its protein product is CASSLEPGGANTDTQYF.

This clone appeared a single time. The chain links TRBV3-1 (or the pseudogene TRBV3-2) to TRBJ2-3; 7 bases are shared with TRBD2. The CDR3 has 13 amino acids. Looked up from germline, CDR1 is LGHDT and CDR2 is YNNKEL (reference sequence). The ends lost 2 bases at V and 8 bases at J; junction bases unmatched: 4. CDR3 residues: CASSQSLAATQYF. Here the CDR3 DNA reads TGTGCCAGCAGCCAATCCCTAGCGGCTACGCAGTATTTT.

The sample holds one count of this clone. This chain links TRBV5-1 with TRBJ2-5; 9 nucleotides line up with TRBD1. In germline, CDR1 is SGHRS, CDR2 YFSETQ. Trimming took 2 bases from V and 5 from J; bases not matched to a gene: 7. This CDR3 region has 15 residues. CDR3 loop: CASSLGTGTGETQYF. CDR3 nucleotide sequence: TGCGCCAGCAGCTTAGGGACAGGGACGGGGGAGACCCAGTACTTC. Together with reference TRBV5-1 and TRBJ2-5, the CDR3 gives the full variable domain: KAGVTQTPRYLIKTRGQQVTLSCSPISGHRSVSWYQQTPGQGLQFLFEYFSETQRNKGNFPGRFSGRQFSNSRSEMNVSTLELGDSALYLCASSLGTGTGETQYFGPGTRLLVL.

CDR3: CASSLVGLTQSYEQYF. The CDR3 bases are TGCGCCAGCAGCTTGGTGGGACTTACTCAATCCTACGAGCAGTACTTC. J is TRBJ2-7 and V is TRBV5-1, with D perhaps matching TRBD2 (6 bases). The ends were cut back, 0 bases at V and 1 base at J, with 14 bases in the middle. This CDR3 is 16 amino acids long. The V gene's germline CDR1 is SGHRS and CDR2 YFSETQ. Together with reference TRBV5-1 and TRBJ2-7, the CDR3 gives the full variable domain: KAGVTQTPRYLIKTRGQQVTLSCSPISGHRSVSWYQQTPGQGLQFLFEYFSETQRNKGNFPGRFSGRQFSNSRSEMNVSTLELGDSALYLCASSLVGLTQSYEQYFGPGTRLTVT.

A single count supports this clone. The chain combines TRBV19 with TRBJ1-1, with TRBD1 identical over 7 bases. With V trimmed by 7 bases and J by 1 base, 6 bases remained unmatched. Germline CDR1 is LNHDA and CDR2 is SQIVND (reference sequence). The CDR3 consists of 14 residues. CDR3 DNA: TGTGCCAGTATTCGGGACAGAAAGAACACTGAAGCTTTCTTT. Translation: CASIRDRKNTEAFF.

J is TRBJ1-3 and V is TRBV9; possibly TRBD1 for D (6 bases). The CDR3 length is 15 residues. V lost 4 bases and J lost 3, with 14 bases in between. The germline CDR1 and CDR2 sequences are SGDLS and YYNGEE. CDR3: CASSSTGMGGNTIYF. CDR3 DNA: TGTGCCAGCAGCTCTACAGGGATGGGTGGAAACACCATATATTTT.

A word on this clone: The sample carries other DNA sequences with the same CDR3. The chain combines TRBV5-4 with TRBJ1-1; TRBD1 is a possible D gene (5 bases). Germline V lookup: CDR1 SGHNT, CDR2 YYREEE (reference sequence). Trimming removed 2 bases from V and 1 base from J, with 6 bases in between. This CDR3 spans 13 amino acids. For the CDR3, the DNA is TGTGCCAGCAGCTTAGACAGGAACACTGAAGCTTTCTTT. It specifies CASSLDRNTEAFF.

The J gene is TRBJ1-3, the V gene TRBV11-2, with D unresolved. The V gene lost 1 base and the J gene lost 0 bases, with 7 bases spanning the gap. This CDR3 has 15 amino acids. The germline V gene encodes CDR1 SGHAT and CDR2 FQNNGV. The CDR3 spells CASSLAAASGNTIYF. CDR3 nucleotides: TGTGCCAGCAGCTTAGCAGCGGCCTCTGGAAACACCATATATTTT. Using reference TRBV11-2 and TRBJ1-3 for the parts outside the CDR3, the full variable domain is EAGVAQSPRYKIIEKRQSVAFWCNPISGHATLYWYQQILGQGPKLLIQFQNNGVVDDSQLPKDRFSAERLKGVDSTLKIQPAKLEDSAVYLCASSLAAASGNTIYFGEGSWLTVV.

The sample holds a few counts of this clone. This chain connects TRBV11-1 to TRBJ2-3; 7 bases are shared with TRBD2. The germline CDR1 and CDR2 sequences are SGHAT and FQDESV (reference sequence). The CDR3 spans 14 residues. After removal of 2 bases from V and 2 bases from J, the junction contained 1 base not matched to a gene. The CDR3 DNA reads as TGTGCCAGCAGCTTAAGCGGGGACACAGATACGCAGTATTTT. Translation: CASSLSGDTDTQYF.

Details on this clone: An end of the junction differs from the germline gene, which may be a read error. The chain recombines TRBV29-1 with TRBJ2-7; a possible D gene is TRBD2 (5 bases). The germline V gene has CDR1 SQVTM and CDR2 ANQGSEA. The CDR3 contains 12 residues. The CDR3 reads CSVRDREQRLDF. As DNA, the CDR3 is TGCAGCGTCCGTGACCGGGAACAGAGGCTTGACTTC.

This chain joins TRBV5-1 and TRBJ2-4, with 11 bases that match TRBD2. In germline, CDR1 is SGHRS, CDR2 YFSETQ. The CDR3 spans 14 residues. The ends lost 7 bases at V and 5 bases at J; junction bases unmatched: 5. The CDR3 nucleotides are TGCGCCAGCGGTACTAGCGGGAGCGAAAACATTCAGTACTTC. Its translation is CASGTSGSENIQYF. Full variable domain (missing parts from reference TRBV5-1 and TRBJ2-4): KAGVTQTPRYLIKTRGQQVTLSCSPISGHRSVSWYQQTPGQGLQFLFEYFSETQRNKGNFPGRFSGRQFSNSRSEMNVSTLELGDSALYLCASGTSGSENIQYFGAGTRLSVL.

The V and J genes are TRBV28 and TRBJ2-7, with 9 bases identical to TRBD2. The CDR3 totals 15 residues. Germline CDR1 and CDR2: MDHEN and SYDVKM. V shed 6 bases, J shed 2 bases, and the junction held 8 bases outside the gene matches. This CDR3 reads CASSSSGNPTYEQYF. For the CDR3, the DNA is TGTGCCAGCAGCTCTAGCGGGAACCCAACCTACGAGCAGTACTTC.

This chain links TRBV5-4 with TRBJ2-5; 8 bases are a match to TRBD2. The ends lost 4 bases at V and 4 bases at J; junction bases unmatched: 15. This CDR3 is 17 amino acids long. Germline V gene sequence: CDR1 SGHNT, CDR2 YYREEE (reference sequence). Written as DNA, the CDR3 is TGTGCCAGCAGCCAAAAAATTGCCGGGGGGGCGGGAGAGACCCAGTACTTC. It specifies CASSQKIAGGAGETQYF.

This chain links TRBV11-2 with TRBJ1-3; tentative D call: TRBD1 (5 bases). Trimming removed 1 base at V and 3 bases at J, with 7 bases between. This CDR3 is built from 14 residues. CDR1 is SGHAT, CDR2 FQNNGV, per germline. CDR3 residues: CASSLVQGGNTIYF. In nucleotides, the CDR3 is TGTGCCAGCAGCTTAGTCCAGGGTGGAAACACCATATATTTT.

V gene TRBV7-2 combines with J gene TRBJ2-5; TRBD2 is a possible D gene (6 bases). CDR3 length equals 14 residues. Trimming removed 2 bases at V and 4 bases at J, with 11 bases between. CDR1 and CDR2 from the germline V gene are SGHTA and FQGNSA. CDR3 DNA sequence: TGTGCCAGCAGCTTACTCCAGGGAGGAGAGACCCAGTACTTC. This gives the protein CASSLLQGGETQYF.

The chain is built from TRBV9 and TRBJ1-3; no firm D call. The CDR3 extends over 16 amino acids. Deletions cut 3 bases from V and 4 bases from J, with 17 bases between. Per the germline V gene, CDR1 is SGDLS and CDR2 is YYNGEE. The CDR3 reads CASSGRHTRPGNTIYF. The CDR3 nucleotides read TGTGCCAGCAGCGGACGACACACCCGGCCGGGAAACACCATATATTTT.

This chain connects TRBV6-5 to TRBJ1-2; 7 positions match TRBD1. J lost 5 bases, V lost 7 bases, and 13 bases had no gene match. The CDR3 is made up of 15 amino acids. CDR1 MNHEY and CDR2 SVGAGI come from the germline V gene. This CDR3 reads CASNANPQGVYGYTF. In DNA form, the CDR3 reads TGTGCCAGCAACGCAAACCCCCAGGGGGTTTATGGCTACACCTTC.